Shown below are 13 T cell receptor beta chains from a single sample sequenced in a study of blood T cell repertoires in COVID-19. The method was immunoSEQ multiplex PCR; TCRdb's version includes in-frame clones alone and lacks a portion of them. The repertoire holds over 100,000 clones, with around three quarters as singletons. The sample taken for sequencing was peripheral blood. These receptors were collected from a woman aged 80 or older with acute or convalescent COVID-19.

This clone was detected a few times. Other nucleotide sequences from this sample produce the same CDR3. V gene TRBV28 combines with J gene TRBJ1-2; TRBD1 aligns across 7 bases. This CDR3 contains 13 residues. V lost 6 bases, J lost 3 bases, and 4 bases stayed unmatched. Germline CDR1 and CDR2: MDHEN and SYDVKM. Here the CDR3 DNA reads TGTGCCAGCAGACCACAGGGGCACTATGGCTACACCTTC. This codes for CASRPQGHYGYTF.

CDR3 sequence reads: CASSPGIAGGGLETQYF. CDR3 in DNA: TGCGCCAGCAGCCCCGGTATAGCGGGAGGTGGCTTAGAGACCCAGTACTTC. The rearrangement joins TRBV5-1 to TRBJ2-5; TRBD2 matches at 10 bases. V was pared by 4 bases and J by 4 bases, with 13 bases of the junction left unmatched. The CDR3 contains 17 residues. Germline CDR1 reads SGHRS; CDR2 reads YFSETQ.

V usage is TRBV7-2 and J usage is TRBJ2-7; 8 bases map to TRBD2. J lost 0 bases, V lost 8 bases, and 3 bases had no gene match. CDR1 SGHTA and CDR2 FQGNSA come from the germline V gene. This CDR3 contains 13 residues. CDR3 bases: TGTGCCAGCGGGGCGGGAGGCTCCTACGAGCAGTACTTC. The encoded protein is CASGAGGSYEQYF.

The V and J genes are TRBV18 and TRBJ2-3; the D gene is possibly TRBD2 (6 bases). Per the germline V gene, CDR1 is KGHSH and CDR2 is LQKENI. The CDR3 covers 15 residues. V lost 3 bases and J lost 2, with 12 bases in between. The CDR3 loop is CASSPRTTPTDTQYF. The CDR3 nucleotides read TGTGCCAGCTCACCCAGGACTACTCCCACAGATACGCAGTATTTT.

The chain couples TRBV5-4 to TRBJ2-2; D may be TRBD2 (5 bases). Germline-derived CDR1 and CDR2 are SGHNT and YYREEE (reference sequence). The CDR3 length is 14 residues. V was cut by 5 bases and J by 0 bases, with 8 bases left in between. As DNA, the CDR3 is TGTGCCAGCAGAGCCGGGACGAACACCGGGGAGCTGTTTTTT. It specifies CASRAGTNTGELFF.

The rearrangement links TRBV28 to TRBJ1-3, with D unclear. The CDR3 length is 15 residues. Trimming removed 6 bases at V and 3 bases at J, with 15 bases between. CDR1 is MDHEN and CDR2 is SYDVKM in the germline V gene. The CDR3 nucleotides are TGTGCCAGCAGGGGAGGTTCTGAGGGTGGAAACACCATATATTTT. Protein sequence: CASRGGSEGGNTIYF.

In its sample, this clone was seen once. The chain recombines TRBV7-9 with TRBJ1-1; D might be TRBD1 (5 bases). The V end lost 3 bases, the J end lost 5 bases, and 10 bases lay between the germline ends. Germline CDR1 is SEHNR and CDR2 is FQNEAQ (reference sequence). The CDR3 contains 13 residues. CDR3 residues: CASSFQGSTEAFF. The DNA of the CDR3 is TGTGCCAGCAGCTTCCAGGGATCAACTGAAGCTTTCTTT.

The gene calls are TRBV5-1 and TRBJ2-3; D gene unclear. Germline V CDR1 and CDR2: SGHRS, YFSETQ. CDR3 length: 15 residues. V was trimmed by 1 base and J by 2 bases, leaving 11 bases between them. CDR3 in amino acids: CASSLSPQNTDTQYF. In nucleotides, the CDR3 is TGCGCCAGCAGCTTGTCGCCACAGAACACAGATACGCAGTATTTT.

This rearrangement joins TRBV25-1 to TRBJ1-2; 8 nucleotides line up with TRBD1. This CDR3 spans 18 amino acids. Germline CDR1 is MGHDK and CDR2 is SYGVNS. J gave up 6 bases and V 5 bases, and 20 bases lay outside the gene matches. The CDR3 DNA follows: TGTGCCAGCAGTCCCTATCCGGGACAGGCGGTAATTGGCGATGGCTACACCTTC. This sequence encodes CASSPYPGQAVIGDGYTF.

The chain couples TRBV2 to TRBJ1-3, with 8 bases that match TRBD1. The CDR3 runs to 17 residues. Germline-derived CDR1 and CDR2 are SNHLY and FYNNEI. V lost 2 bases and J lost 2; bases outside the gene matches: 8. CDR3 sequence reads: CASSEFGQGAAGNTIYF. The DNA of the CDR3 is TGTGCCAGCAGTGAATTCGGGCAGGGGGCGGCTGGAAACACCATATATTTT.

The CDR3 spells CASSATLDRSYGDTQYF. DNA for the CDR3: TGTGCCAGCAGCGCCACTTTGGACAGGTCCTACGGAGATACGCAGTATTTT. The chain couples TRBV9 to TRBJ2-3, with 7 bases matching TRBD1. Germline assignment: CDR1 SGDLS and CDR2 YYNGEE. This CDR3 spans 17 amino acids. V gave up 3 bases and J gave up 5 bases; unmatched junction bases: 15. The full variable domain, completed using reference TRBV9 and TRBJ2-3, is DSGVTQTPKHLITATGQRVTLRCSPRSGDLSVYWYQQSLDQGLQFLIQYYNGEERAKGNILERFSAQQFPDLHSELNLSSLELGDSALYFCASSATLDRSYGDTQYFGPGTRLTVL.

The chain recombines TRBV19 with TRBJ1-3, with TRBD1 matching over 10 bases. This CDR3 comprises 14 residues. Trimming removed 9 bases from V and 1 base from J; junction bases left unmatched: 3. Germline V gives CDR1 LNHDA, CDR2 SQIVND (reference sequence). Here the CDR3 DNA reads TGTGCCAGCCGGGACAGGGGTTCTGGAAACACCATATATTTT. Protein: CASRDRGSGNTIYF.

V gene TRBV30 combines with J gene TRBJ1-5; no reliable D call. Trimming pared 2 bases from V and 0 bases from J, leaving 8 bases between. Germline V gene data show CDR1 as GTSNPN and CDR2 as SVGIG (reference sequence). The CDR3 contains 14 residues. In DNA, the CDR3 is TGTGCCTGGAGTATGGGCCTTAGCAATCAGCCCCAGCATTTT. This gives the protein CAWSMGLSNQPQHF.